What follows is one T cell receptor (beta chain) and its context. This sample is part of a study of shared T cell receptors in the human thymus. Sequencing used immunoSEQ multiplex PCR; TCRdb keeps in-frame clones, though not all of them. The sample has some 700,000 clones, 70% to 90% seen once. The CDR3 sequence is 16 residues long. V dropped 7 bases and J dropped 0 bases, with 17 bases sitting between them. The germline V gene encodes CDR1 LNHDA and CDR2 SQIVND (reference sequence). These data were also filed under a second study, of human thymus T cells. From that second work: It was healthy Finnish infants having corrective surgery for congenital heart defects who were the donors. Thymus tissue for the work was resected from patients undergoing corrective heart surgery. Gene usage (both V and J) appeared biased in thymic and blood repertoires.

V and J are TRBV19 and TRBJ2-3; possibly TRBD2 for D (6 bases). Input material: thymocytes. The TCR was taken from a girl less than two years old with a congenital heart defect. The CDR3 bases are TGTGCCAGTACTCAGTACCGGGACTCTAGCACAGATACGCAGTATTTT. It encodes CASTQYRDSSTDTQYF. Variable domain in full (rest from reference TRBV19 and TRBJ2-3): DGGITQSPKYLFRKEGQNVTLSCEQNLNHDAMYWYRQDPGQGLRLIYYSQIVNDFQKGDIAEGYSVSREKKESFPLTVTSAQKNPTAFYLCASTQYRDSSTDTQYFGPGTRLTVL.